The rows below give T cell receptor beta chains drawn from one sample of a study of blood T cell repertoires in COVID-19. Some clones are missing from TCRdb's copy, which holds only in-frame ones; the method was immunoSEQ multiplex PCR. The data show about 99,000 clones, 75% to 85% seen once. What was sequenced was peripheral blood. These receptors were obtained from a woman over 75 with active or convalescent COVID-19. CDR3s include the opening cysteine and the closing phenylalanine or tryptophan. Each record gives: clone size, D gene, V gene, J gene, CDR3 protein, CDR3 DNA. A D gene is named only where the DNA matches it firmly. A row's size may be missing; if present it is once, few, many or a size class.

clone size: -; D gene: -; V gene: TRBV2; J gene: TRBJ2-1; CDR3 protein: CASSIGPGISEQFF; CDR3 DNA: TGTGCCAGCAGTATTGGGCCTGGTATTAGTGAGCAGTTCTTC
clone size: -; D gene: -; V gene: TRBV5-4; J gene: TRBJ2-7; CDR3 protein: CASSLWETYEQYF; CDR3 DNA: TGTGCCAGCAGCTTATGGGAGACCTACGAGCAGTACTTC
clone size: -; D gene: -; V gene: TRBV19; J gene: TRBJ2-4; CDR3 protein: CASTYRHRAPLAKNIQYF; CDR3 DNA: TGTGCCAGTACCTATAGGCACAGGGCCCCTCTAGCCAAAAACATTCAGTACTTC
clone size: few; D gene: -; V gene: TRBV18; J gene: TRBJ2-2; CDR3 protein: CASSSIPGVTGELFF; CDR3 DNA: TGTGCCAGCTCATCAATACCAGGGGTTACCGGGGAGCTGTTTTTT
clone size: -; D gene: TRBD1; V gene: TRBV15; J gene: TRBJ1-1; CDR3 protein: CATSSPHRGERGTEAFF; CDR3 DNA: TGTGCCACCAGCAGCCCACACAGGGGGGAGAGGGGCACTGAAGCTTTCTTT
clone size: once; D gene: -; V gene: TRBV5-1; J gene: TRBJ1-4; CDR3 protein: CASSLGSREGTEKLFF; CDR3 DNA: TGTGCCAGCAGCTTGGGGAGTAGGGAGGGCACGGAAAAACTGTTTTTT
clone size: -; D gene: -; V gene: TRBV5-6; J gene: TRBJ2-7; CDR3 protein: CASSFQVYEQYF; CDR3 DNA: TGTGCCAGCAGCTTCCAGGTTTACGAGCAGTACTTC
clone size: -; D gene: TRBD2; V gene: TRBV7-2; J gene: TRBJ2-2; CDR3 protein: CASSLSGTDGELFF; CDR3 DNA: TGTGCCAGCAGCTTAAGCGGGACCGACGGGGAGCTGTTTTTT
clone size: -; D gene: TRBD2; V gene: TRBV11-2; J gene: TRBJ2-7; CDR3 protein: CASSLRGGLMSEQYF; CDR3 DNA: TGTGCCAGCAGCTTACGCGGGGGGCTCATGAGCGAGCAGTACTTC
clone size: -; D gene: TRBD1; V gene: TRBV5-1; J gene: TRBJ2-7; CDR3 protein: CASSLSGTGVPYEQYF; CDR3 DNA: TGCGCCAGCAGCCTATCAGGGACAGGGGTACCCTACGAGCAGTACTTC
clone size: -; D gene: TRBD1; V gene: TRBV12-3/TRBV12-4; J gene: TRBJ2-7; CDR3 protein: CASRGQGSREQYF; CDR3 DNA: TGTGCCAGTCGGGGACAGGGTTCCCGCGAGCAGTACTTC
clone size: -; D gene: TRBD1; V gene: TRBV6-5; J gene: TRBJ1-1; CDR3 protein: CASSRRRTGGSAFF; CDR3 DNA: TGTGCCAGCAGCCGTCGCCGGACAGGGGGTTCAGCTTTCTTT
clone size: -; D gene: -; V gene: TRBV5-1; J gene: TRBJ2-7; CDR3 protein: CASSLNAGYYEQYF; CDR3 DNA: TGTGCCAGCAGCTTGAACGCAGGGTACTACGAGCAGTACTTC
clone size: -; D gene: -; V gene: TRBV2; J gene: TRBJ1-1; CDR3 protein: CASSDGGNTEAFF; CDR3 DNA: TGTGCCAGCAGTGACGGTGGGAACACTGAAGCTTTCTTT